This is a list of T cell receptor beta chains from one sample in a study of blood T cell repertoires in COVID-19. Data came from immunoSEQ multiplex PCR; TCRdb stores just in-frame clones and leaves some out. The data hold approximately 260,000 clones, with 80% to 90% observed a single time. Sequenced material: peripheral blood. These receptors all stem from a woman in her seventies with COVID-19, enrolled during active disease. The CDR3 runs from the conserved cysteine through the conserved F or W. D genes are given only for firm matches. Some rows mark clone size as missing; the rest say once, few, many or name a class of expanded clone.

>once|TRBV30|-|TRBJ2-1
TGTGCCTGGAAGGAGGCCAGCGGATCCTACAATGAGCAGTTCTTC
CAWKEASGSYNEQFF
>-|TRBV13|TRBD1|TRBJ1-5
TGTGCCAGCAGCTGGGACAGAAATCAGCCCCAGCATTTT
CASSWDRNQPQHF
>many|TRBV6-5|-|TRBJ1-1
TGTGCCAGCAACATACAGGGATCCACTGAAGCTTTCTTT
CASNIQGSTEAFF
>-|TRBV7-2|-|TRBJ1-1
TGTGCCAGCAGTTTAGGGACATCGAACACTGAAGCTTTCTTT
CASSLGTSNTEAFF
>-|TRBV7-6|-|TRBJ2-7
TGTGCCAGCAGCTTAGCCGGGAGAAGCTCCGAGCAGTACTTC
CASSLAGRSSEQYF
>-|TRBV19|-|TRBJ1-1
TGTGCCAGTAGTATACCCCCCGGGTGGGGAGGGTTCGCTGAAGCTTTCTTT
CASSIPPGWGGFAEAFF
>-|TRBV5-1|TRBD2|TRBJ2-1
TGCGCCAGCAGCTTACGACTAGCGGCCTACAATGAGCAGTTCTTC
CASSLRLAAYNEQFF
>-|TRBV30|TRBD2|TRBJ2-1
TGTGCCTGGAGGACTAGCGGGAGCTCCTACAATGAGCAGTTCTTC
CAWRTSGSSYNEQFF
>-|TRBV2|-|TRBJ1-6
TGTGCCAGCAGCAGACAGGACGACTATAATTCACCCCTCCACTTT
CASSRQDDYNSPLHF
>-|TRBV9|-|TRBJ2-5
TGTGCCAGCAGCCCGACAGGAAATCGACAAGAGACCCAGTACTTC
CASSPTGNRQETQYF